One TCR beta chain is described in this entry. The antigen is undetermined. As to treatment: roughly 19 received Ad26.COV2.S at low or high dose, single or two shots; 5 received placebo; per-sample allocation not given. Samples analyzed were those drawn on day 63 after the first vaccine or placebo injection. The data belong to a study of Ad26.COV2.S vaccination and SARS-CoV-2 variants. General study points: The study found higher spike-specific TCR breadth in vaccine than placebo recipients.

Using immunoSEQ multiplex PCR, the repertoire was profiled, and TCRdb retains in-frame clones only, with some absent. The sample carries about 680,000 clones, 89% recorded once. Germline V gene lookup returns CDR1 ENHRY and CDR2 SYGVKD. The CDR3 spans 14 residues. The ends lost 10 bases at V and 0 bases at J; junction bases unmatched: 6. This material consisted of peripheral blood, taken in a trial of Ad26.COV2.S vaccine versus placebo. This chain joins TRBV10-3 and TRBJ1-3; TRBD1 aligns across 7 bases. This TCR came from a person between 18 and 60 years old who received the Ad26.COV2.S COVID-19 vaccine or a placebo. CDR3 region: CASTGQISGNTIYF. The CDR3 coding sequence is TGTGCCAGTACGGGACAGATCTCTGGAAACACCATATATTTT.